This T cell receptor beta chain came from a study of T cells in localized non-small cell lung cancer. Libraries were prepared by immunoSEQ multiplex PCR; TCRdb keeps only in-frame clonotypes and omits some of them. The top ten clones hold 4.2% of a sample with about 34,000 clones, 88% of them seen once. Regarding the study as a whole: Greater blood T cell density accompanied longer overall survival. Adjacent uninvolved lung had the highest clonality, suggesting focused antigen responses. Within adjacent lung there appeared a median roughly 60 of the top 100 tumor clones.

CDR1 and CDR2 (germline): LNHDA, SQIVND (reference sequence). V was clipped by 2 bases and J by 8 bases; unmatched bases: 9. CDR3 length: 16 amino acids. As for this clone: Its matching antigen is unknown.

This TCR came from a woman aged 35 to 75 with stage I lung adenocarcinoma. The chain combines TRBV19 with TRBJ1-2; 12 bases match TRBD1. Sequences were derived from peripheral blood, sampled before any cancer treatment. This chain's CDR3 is CASSISPGQGAEGYTF. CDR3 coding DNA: TGTGCCAGTAGTATATCCCCGGGACAGGGGGCTGAGGGCTACACCTTC.